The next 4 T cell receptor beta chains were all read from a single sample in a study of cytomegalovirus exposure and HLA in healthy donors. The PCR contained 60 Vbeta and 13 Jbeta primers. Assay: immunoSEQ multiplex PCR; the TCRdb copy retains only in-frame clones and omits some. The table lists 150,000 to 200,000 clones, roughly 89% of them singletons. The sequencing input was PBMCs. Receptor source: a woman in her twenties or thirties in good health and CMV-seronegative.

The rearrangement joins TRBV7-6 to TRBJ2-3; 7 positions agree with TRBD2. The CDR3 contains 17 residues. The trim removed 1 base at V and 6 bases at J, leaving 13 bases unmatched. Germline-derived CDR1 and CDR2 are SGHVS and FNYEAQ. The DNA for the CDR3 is TGTGCCAGCAGCTTAGGGGCTAGCGGAGCCACTTCGGATACGCAGTATTTT. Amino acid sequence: CASSLGASGATSDTQYF.

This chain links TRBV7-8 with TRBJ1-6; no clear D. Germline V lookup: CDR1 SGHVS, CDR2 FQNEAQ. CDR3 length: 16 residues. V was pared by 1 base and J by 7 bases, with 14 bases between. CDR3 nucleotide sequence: TGTGCCAGCAGCTTAGTACATCCGGCGGGGAATTCACCCCTCCACTTT. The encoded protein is CASSLVHPAGNSPLHF.

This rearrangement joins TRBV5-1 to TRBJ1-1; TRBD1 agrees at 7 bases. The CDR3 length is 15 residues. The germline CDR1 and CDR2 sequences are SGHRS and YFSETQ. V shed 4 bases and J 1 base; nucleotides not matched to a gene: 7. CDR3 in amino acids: CASSRLGTENTEAFF. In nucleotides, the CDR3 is TGCGCCAGCAGCCGCCTTGGGACAGAGAACACTGAAGCTTTCTTT. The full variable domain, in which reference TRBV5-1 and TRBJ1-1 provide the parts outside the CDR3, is KAGVTQTPRYLIKTRGQQVTLSCSPISGHRSVSWYQQTPGQGLQFLFEYFSETQRNKGNFPGRFSGRQFSNSRSEMNVSTLELGDSALYLCASSRLGTENTEAFFGQGTRLTVV.

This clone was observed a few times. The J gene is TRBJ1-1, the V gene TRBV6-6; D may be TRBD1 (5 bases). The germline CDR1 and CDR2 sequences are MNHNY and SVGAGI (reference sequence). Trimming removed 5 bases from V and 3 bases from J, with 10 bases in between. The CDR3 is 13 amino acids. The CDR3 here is CASSVGQHTEAFF. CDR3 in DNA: TGTGCCAGCAGTGTCGGACAACACACTGAAGCTTTCTTT.